This is a list of T cell receptor beta chains from one sample in a study of OX40 agonist ivuxolimab in advanced cancers. Sequenced by immunoSEQ multiplex PCR; TCRdb stores in-frame clones only, minus some. The sample has roughly 73,000 clones, around 80% seen once; the top ten hold approximately 1%. The sequences come from CD4+ or CD8+ T cells sorted from blood, collected in a trial of the OX40 agonist ivuxolimab. The receptors originated from an adult with an advanced solid tumor such as melanoma, head and neck, liver or kidney cancer. CDR3s include the opening cysteine and the closing phenylalanine or tryptophan. D genes are given only for firm matches. Some rows have no size entry. The others give once, few or many, or a class for an expanded clone.

D gene: -; J gene: TRBJ2-3; V gene: TRBV5-1; clone size: -; CDR3 DNA: TGCGCCAGCAGCTTGATTTCAGATACGCAGTATTTT; CDR3 protein: CASSLISDTQYF
D gene: TRBD1; J gene: TRBJ1-1; V gene: TRBV29-1; clone size: -; CDR3 DNA: TGCAGCGGTATACGAGGGGGCTGGACCGAAGCTTTCTTT; CDR3 protein: CSGIRGGWTEAFF
D gene: TRBD1; J gene: TRBJ2-3; V gene: TRBV6-1; clone size: -; CDR3 DNA: TGTGCCAGCAGTGTTGGACAGGGGAGTAGGAATACGCAGTATTTT; CDR3 protein: CASSVGQGSRNTQYF
D gene: -; J gene: TRBJ1-4; V gene: TRBV2; clone size: -; CDR3 DNA: TGTGCCAGCAGGCGCTCCGGGACAAATAATGAAAAACTGTTTTTT; CDR3 protein: CASRRSGTNNEKLFF
D gene: TRBD1; J gene: TRBJ1-2; V gene: TRBV19; clone size: -; CDR3 DNA: TGTGCCAGTAGCCCCCCGACAGGGGGTTACACCTATGGCTACACCTTC; CDR3 protein: CASSPPTGGYTYGYTF
D gene: -; J gene: TRBJ1-1; V gene: TRBV19; clone size: -; CDR3 DNA: TGTGCCAGTAGTTGGGGGGGATGGGACACTGAAGCTTTCTTT; CDR3 protein: CASSWGGWDTEAFF
D gene: TRBD1; J gene: TRBJ1-2; V gene: TRBV5-1; clone size: -; CDR3 DNA: TGCGCCAACGAGGACAGGTTTAACTATGGCTACACCTTC; CDR3 protein: CANEDRFNYGYTF
D gene: -; J gene: TRBJ2-7; V gene: TRBV5-1; clone size: -; CDR3 DNA: TGCGCCAGCAGCTTGGTCCAGGGGCCCTACGAGCAGTACTTC; CDR3 protein: CASSLVQGPYEQYF
D gene: TRBD1; J gene: TRBJ1-1; V gene: TRBV18; clone size: -; CDR3 DNA: TGTGCCAGCTCACCCCCGGGGAGGGGGCGCCGAAATACTGAAGCTTTCTTT; CDR3 protein: CASSPPGRGRRNTEAFF
D gene: -; J gene: TRBJ1-4; V gene: TRBV11-2; clone size: -; CDR3 DNA: TGTGCCAGCAGCTTACGTTACGGTCGGGATGAAAAACTGTTTTTT; CDR3 protein: CASSLRYGRDEKLFF
D gene: -; J gene: TRBJ1-5; V gene: TRBV2; clone size: -; CDR3 DNA: TGTGCCAGCAGAGGGGAGAGCAATCAGCCCCAGCATTTT; CDR3 protein: CASRGESNQPQHF
D gene: -; J gene: TRBJ2-2; V gene: TRBV19; clone size: -; CDR3 DNA: TGTGCCAGTAGCCGTCCGGGAAGGGGAAATCACCCCCAAATAGAGAACACCGGGGAGCTGTTTTTT; CDR3 protein: CASSRPGRGNHPQIENTGELFF
D gene: -; J gene: TRBJ1-2; V gene: TRBV6-6; clone size: -; CDR3 DNA: TGTGCCAGCAGTTACTCGGGAGGGAGTAACTATGGCTACACCTTC; CDR3 protein: CASSYSGGSNYGYTF
D gene: -; J gene: TRBJ2-7; V gene: TRBV14; clone size: once; CDR3 DNA: TGTGCCAGCAGCCAACGAGGCGGAGTGGTTAACTACGAGCAGTACTTC; CDR3 protein: CASSQRGGVVNYEQYF
D gene: TRBD1; J gene: TRBJ1-5; V gene: TRBV6-1; clone size: -; CDR3 DNA: TGTGCCAGCAGTGAAGGGGACAGAAATTATCAGCCCCAGCATTTT; CDR3 protein: CASSEGDRNYQPQHF
D gene: -; J gene: TRBJ1-5; V gene: TRBV19; clone size: -; CDR3 DNA: TGTGCCAGTATTGACGTGGGCCTGCCTCAGCCCCAGCATTTT; CDR3 protein: CASIDVGLPQPQHF
D gene: -; J gene: TRBJ2-1; V gene: TRBV5-4; clone size: once; CDR3 DNA: TGTGCCAGCAGCTGGTCGGGGCGGAATGGGCAGTTCTTC; CDR3 protein: CASSWSGRNGQFF
D gene: TRBD1; J gene: TRBJ2-1; V gene: TRBV5-1; clone size: -; CDR3 DNA: TGCGCCAGCAGCCCGAACGGGGGACAGGGGAAGAATGAGCAGTTCTTC; CDR3 protein: CASSPNGGQGKNEQFF
D gene: -; J gene: TRBJ2-5; V gene: TRBV11-2; clone size: -; CDR3 DNA: TGTGCCAGCAGCTCCTGGGCCCTTGAAGGGACCCAGTACTTC; CDR3 protein: CASSSWALEGTQYF
D gene: -; J gene: TRBJ1-2; V gene: TRBV30; clone size: -; CDR3 DNA: TGTGCCTGGAGTGAGGGACAAGATGGCTACACCTTC; CDR3 protein: CAWSEGQDGYTF
D gene: -; J gene: TRBJ1-1; V gene: TRBV5-1; clone size: once; CDR3 DNA: TGCGCCAGCAGCGCCACCCGTCGCCAGAACATTGAAGCTTTCTTT; CDR3 protein: CASSATRRQNIEAFF
D gene: TRBD1; J gene: TRBJ1-6; V gene: TRBV2; clone size: few; CDR3 DNA: TGTGCCCGACGCGAGACTACAGGGGACGGGGCACCCCTCCACTTT; CDR3 protein: CARRETTGDGAPLHF
D gene: -; J gene: TRBJ2-7; V gene: TRBV6-1; clone size: -; CDR3 DNA: TGTGCCAGCAGTGAAGTCTCGGAGCAGTACTTC; CDR3 protein: CASSEVSEQYF
D gene: -; J gene: TRBJ1-2; V gene: TRBV5-1; clone size: -; CDR3 DNA: TGCGCCAGCAGCTCGAAACAGGGCCCCTATGGCTACACCTTC; CDR3 protein: CASSSKQGPYGYTF
D gene: TRBD1; J gene: TRBJ2-7; V gene: TRBV5-6; clone size: -; CDR3 DNA: TGTGCCAGCAGCTTGAGGGGGCCTGACGAGCAGTACTTC; CDR3 protein: CASSLRGPDEQYF
D gene: TRBD1; J gene: TRBJ1-1; V gene: TRBV11-2; clone size: -; CDR3 DNA: TGTGCCAGCACCGCCCTACAGGGGCGCAACACTGAAGCTTTCTTT; CDR3 protein: CASTALQGRNTEAFF
D gene: -; J gene: TRBJ1-5; V gene: TRBV2; clone size: -; CDR3 DNA: TGTGCCAGCAGTGATCGGGGAGGCAATCAGCCCCAGCATTTT; CDR3 protein: CASSDRGGNQPQHF
D gene: TRBD2; J gene: TRBJ2-2; V gene: TRBV7-2; clone size: -; CDR3 DNA: TGTGCCAGCAGCGCATCACTCCTAGCGGGGGGTTGGGCCGGGGAGCTGTTTTTT; CDR3 protein: CASSASLLAGGWAGELFF
D gene: -; J gene: TRBJ1-3; V gene: TRBV2; clone size: -; CDR3 DNA: TGTGCCAGCAGTGAAGGGGGACGCCGCTTCAGCTTT; CDR3 protein: CASSEGGRRFSF
D gene: TRBD1; J gene: TRBJ2-5; V gene: TRBV9; clone size: -; CDR3 DNA: TGTGCCAGCAGCGTAGACCCGGGTCAGGGGGAGCAGTACTTC; CDR3 protein: CASSVDPGQGEQYF
D gene: -; J gene: TRBJ1-1; V gene: TRBV6-1; clone size: -; CDR3 DNA: TGTGCCAGCAGTGAGACATCCCGTATCGGAGCTTTCTTT; CDR3 protein: CASSETSRIGAFF
D gene: TRBD1; J gene: TRBJ2-7; V gene: TRBV6-5; clone size: -; CDR3 DNA: TGTGCCAGCAGTGCACAGGGGAAGGTGTACGAGCAGTACTTC; CDR3 protein: CASSAQGKVYEQYF
D gene: TRBD2; J gene: TRBJ2-5; V gene: TRBV15; clone size: -; CDR3 DNA: TGTGCCACCAGCCTCGGGGGGAGCGGGGCCCAAGAGACCCAGTACTTC; CDR3 protein: CATSLGGSGAQETQYF
D gene: TRBD1; J gene: TRBJ1-2; V gene: TRBV19; clone size: few; CDR3 DNA: TGTGCCAGTACCGCCGGGACAGGGGGCGTAAACGGCTACACCTTC; CDR3 protein: CASTAGTGGVNGYTF
D gene: TRBD2; J gene: TRBJ2-3; V gene: TRBV7-2; clone size: -; CDR3 DNA: TGTGCCAGCAGCTTTACAGGACTAGCGGGGGGGCCGGGCACAGATACGCAGTATTTT; CDR3 protein: CASSFTGLAGGPGTDTQYF
D gene: TRBD1; J gene: TRBJ1-5; V gene: TRBV19; clone size: few; CDR3 DNA: TGTGCCAGTAGTATGGAATTGGGACCGGGACAGGGGGTTTATAGCAATCAGCCCCAGCATTTT; CDR3 protein: CASSMELGPGQGVYSNQPQHF
D gene: TRBD1; J gene: TRBJ1-5; V gene: TRBV6-1; clone size: once; CDR3 DNA: TGTGCCAGCAGCCCGACAGGGGGCCGCAATCAGCCCCAGCATTTT; CDR3 protein: CASSPTGGRNQPQHF
D gene: TRBD1; J gene: TRBJ1-1; V gene: TRBV10-1; clone size: -; CDR3 DNA: TGCGCCAGCAGTGAGGACAGGGGGCGCGGGAACACTGAAGCTTTCTTT; CDR3 protein: CASSEDRGRGNTEAFF
D gene: TRBD1; J gene: TRBJ1-1; V gene: TRBV4-2; clone size: -; CDR3 DNA: TGTGCCAGCAGCCAAGATTTGGACAGGTTAGTGTCGGACACTGAAGCTTTCTTT; CDR3 protein: CASSQDLDRLVSDTEAFF
D gene: -; J gene: TRBJ1-3; V gene: TRBV2; clone size: few; CDR3 DNA: TGTGCCAGAACTACCGGGATAATTGGAAACACCATATATTTT; CDR3 protein: CARTTGIIGNTIYF
D gene: TRBD2; J gene: TRBJ2-2; V gene: TRBV10-3; clone size: -; CDR3 DNA: TGTGCCATCAGGGCGGGGCTAGCGGCCACCGGGGAGCTGTTTTTT; CDR3 protein: CAIRAGLAATGELFF
D gene: -; J gene: TRBJ2-2; V gene: TRBV19; clone size: once; CDR3 DNA: TGTGCCAGTAAGGACCTGAACACCGGGGAGCTGTTTTTT; CDR3 protein: CASKDLNTGELFF
D gene: -; J gene: TRBJ2-5; V gene: TRBV11-2; clone size: -; CDR3 DNA: TGTGCCAGCAGCTTGAGTTACCAAGAGACCCAGTACTTC; CDR3 protein: CASSLSYQETQYF
D gene: -; J gene: TRBJ1-2; V gene: TRBV19; clone size: -; CDR3 DNA: TGTGCCAGTAGTAGGGCACAGAAGAACTATGGCTACACCTTC; CDR3 protein: CASSRAQKNYGYTF
D gene: TRBD1; J gene: TRBJ1-2; V gene: TRBV28; clone size: once; CDR3 DNA: TGTGCCAGCAGCCTACCCCGGGACAGGCCGTTATACACCTTC; CDR3 protein: CASSLPRDRPLYTF
D gene: -; J gene: TRBJ2-7; V gene: TRBV13; clone size: -; CDR3 DNA: TGTGCCAGCAGCCCCGCCTACGAGCAGTACTTC; CDR3 protein: CASSPAYEQYF
D gene: -; J gene: TRBJ2-1; V gene: TRBV28; clone size: -; CDR3 DNA: TGTGCCAGCAGTTGGACTCTAGGTATCAATGAGCAGTTCTTC; CDR3 protein: CASSWTLGINEQFF
D gene: -; J gene: TRBJ2-6; V gene: TRBV6-5; clone size: -; CDR3 DNA: TGTGCCAGCAGCTCTGGGGCCAACGTCCTGACTTTC; CDR3 protein: CASSSGANVLTF
D gene: TRBD1; J gene: TRBJ2-1; V gene: TRBV5-8; clone size: -; CDR3 DNA: TGTGCCGGGAGGGACAGGGGGCGGAATGAGCAGTTCTTC; CDR3 protein: CAGRDRGRNEQFF